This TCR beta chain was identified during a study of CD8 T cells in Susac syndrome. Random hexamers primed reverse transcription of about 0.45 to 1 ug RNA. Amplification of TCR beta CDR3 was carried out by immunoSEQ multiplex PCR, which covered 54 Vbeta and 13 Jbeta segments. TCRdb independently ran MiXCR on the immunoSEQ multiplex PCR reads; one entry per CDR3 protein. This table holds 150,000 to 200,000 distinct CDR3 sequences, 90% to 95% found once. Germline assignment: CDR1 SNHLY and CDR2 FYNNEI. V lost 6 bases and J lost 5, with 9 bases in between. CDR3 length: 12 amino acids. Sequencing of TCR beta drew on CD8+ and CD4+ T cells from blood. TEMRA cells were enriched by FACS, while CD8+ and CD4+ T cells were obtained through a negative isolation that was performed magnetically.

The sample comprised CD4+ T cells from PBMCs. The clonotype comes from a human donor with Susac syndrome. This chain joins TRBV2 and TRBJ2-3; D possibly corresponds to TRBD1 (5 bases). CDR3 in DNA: TGTGCCAGCAGCCAGGGCGGAGATACGCAGTATTTT. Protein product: CASSQGGDTQYF.